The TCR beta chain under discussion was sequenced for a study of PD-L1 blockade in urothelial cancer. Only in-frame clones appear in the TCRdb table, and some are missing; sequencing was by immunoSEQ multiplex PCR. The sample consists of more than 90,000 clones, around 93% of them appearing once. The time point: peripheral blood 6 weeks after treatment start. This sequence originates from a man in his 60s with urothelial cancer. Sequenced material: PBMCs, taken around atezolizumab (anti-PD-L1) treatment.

CDR3 bases: TGTGCCAGCAGCCAAGGAACAGGACGGAGTCACTACGAGCAGTACTTC. Its protein product is CASSQGTGRSHYEQYF. The J gene is TRBJ2-7, the V gene TRBV28; D might be TRBD1 (5 bases). The CDR3 is 16 residues long. The V gene's germline CDR1 is MDHEN and CDR2 SYDVKM. The V end was cut by 6 bases, the J end by 3 bases, with 21 bases between.